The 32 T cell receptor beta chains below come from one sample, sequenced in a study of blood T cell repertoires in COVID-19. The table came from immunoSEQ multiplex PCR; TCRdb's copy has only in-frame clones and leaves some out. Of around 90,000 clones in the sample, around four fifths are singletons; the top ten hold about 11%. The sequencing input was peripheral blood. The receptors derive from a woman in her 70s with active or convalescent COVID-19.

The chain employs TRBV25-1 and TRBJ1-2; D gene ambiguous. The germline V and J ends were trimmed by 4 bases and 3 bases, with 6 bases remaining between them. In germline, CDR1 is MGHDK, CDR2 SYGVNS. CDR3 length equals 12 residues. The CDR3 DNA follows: TGTGCCAGCAGTGGGAGTGACTATGGCTACACCTTC. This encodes CASSGSDYGYTF.

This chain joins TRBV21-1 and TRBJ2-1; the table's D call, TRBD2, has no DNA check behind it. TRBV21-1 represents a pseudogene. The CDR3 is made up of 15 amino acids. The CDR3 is CASSWTSGGYNEQFF. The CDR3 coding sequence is TGTGCCAGCAGCTGGACTAGCGGGGGCTACAATGAGCAGTTCTTC.

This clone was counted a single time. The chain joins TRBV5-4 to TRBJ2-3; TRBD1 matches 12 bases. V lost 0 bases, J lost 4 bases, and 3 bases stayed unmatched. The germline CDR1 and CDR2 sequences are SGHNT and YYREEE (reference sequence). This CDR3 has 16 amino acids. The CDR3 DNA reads TGTGCCAGCAGCTTGGGGGACAGGGGGCGCCCAGATACGCAGTATTTT. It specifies CASSLGDRGRPDTQYF.

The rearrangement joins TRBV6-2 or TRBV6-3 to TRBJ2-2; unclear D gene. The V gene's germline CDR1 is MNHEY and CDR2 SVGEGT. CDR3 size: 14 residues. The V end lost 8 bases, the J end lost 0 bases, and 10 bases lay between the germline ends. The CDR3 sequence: CASRPTANTGELFF. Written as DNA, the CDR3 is TGTGCCAGCCGCCCGACTGCGAACACCGGGGAGCTGTTTTTT.

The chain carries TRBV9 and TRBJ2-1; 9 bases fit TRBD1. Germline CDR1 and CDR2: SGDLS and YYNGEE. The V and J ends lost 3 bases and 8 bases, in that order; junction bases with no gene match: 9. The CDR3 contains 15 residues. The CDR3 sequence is CASSGWDRELDEQFF. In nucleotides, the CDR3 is TGTGCCAGCAGCGGGTGGGACAGGGAATTGGATGAGCAGTTCTTC.

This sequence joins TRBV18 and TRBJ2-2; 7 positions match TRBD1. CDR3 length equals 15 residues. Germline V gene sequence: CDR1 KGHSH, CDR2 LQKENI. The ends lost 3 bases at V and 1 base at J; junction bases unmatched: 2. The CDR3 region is CASSPTGMNTGELFF. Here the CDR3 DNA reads TGTGCCAGCTCACCGACAGGGATGAACACCGGGGAGCTGTTTTTT.

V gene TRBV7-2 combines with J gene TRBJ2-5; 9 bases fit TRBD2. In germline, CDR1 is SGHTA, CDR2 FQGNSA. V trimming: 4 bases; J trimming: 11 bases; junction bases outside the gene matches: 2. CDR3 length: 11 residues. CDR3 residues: CASSSGLAQYF. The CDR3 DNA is TGTGCCAGCAGCTCGGGACTAGCACAGTACTTC.

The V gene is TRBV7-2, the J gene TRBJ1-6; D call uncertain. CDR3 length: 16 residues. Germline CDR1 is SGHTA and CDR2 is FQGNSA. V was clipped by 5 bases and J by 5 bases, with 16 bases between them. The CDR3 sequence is CASSPITRANNSPLHF. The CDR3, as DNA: TGTGCCAGCAGCCCGATCACTAGGGCGAATAATTCACCCCTCCACTTT. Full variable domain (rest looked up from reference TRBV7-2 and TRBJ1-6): GAGVSQSPSNKVTEKGKDVELRCDPISGHTALYWYRQSLGQGLEFLIYFQGNSAPDKSGLPSDRFSAERTGGSVSTLTIQRTQQEDSAVYLCASSPITRANNSPLHFGNGTRLTVT.

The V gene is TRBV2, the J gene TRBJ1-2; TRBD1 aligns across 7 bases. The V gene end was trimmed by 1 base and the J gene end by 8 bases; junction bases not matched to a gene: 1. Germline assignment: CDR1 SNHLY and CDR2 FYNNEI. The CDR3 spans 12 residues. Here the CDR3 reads CASSEGGGGYTF. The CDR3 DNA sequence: TGTGCCAGCAGTGAAGGAGGGGGCGGCTACACCTTC.

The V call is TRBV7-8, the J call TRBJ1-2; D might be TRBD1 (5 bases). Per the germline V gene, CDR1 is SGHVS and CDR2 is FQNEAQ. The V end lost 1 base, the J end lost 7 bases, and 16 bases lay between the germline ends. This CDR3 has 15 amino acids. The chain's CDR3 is CASSLVLQGLVGYTF. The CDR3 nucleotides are TGTGCCAGCAGCTTAGTTCTCCAGGGCTTAGTTGGCTACACCTTC.

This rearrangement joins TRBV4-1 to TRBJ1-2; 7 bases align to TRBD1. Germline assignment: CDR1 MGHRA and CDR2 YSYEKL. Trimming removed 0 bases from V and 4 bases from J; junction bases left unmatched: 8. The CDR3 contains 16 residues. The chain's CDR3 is CASSQEETGTFYGYTF. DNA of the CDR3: TGCGCCAGCAGCCAAGAGGAGACAGGGACCTTCTATGGCTACACCTTC.

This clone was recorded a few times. Written as DNA, the CDR3 is TGTGCCAGCAGCCGCTTTGTGAGAGATACGCAGTATTTT. It is translated as CASSRFVRDTQYF. V is TRBV5-5 and J is TRBJ2-3; D is undetermined. Between the trimmed V and J ends, which lost 4 bases and 5 bases, there was a span of 11 bases. Germline CDR1 is SGHKS and CDR2 is YYEKEE (reference sequence). This CDR3 is 13 amino acids long.

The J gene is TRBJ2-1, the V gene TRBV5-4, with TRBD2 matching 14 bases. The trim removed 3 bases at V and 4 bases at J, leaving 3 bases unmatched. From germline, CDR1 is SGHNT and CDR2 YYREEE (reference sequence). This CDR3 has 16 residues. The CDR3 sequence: CASSSGLAGEYNEQFF. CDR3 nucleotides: TGTGCCAGCAGCTCGGGACTAGCGGGGGAATACAATGAGCAGTTCTTC.

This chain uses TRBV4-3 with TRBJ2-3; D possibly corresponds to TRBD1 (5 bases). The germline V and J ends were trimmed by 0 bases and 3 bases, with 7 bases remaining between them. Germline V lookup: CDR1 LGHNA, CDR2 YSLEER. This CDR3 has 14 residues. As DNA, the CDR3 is TGCGCCAGCAGCCAAGAGAAGGGGACAGATACGCAGTATTTT. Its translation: CASSQEKGTDTQYF.

The CDR3 sequence is CASSQVAQGTGADTQYF. CDR3 nucleotides: TGCGCCAGCAGCCAAGTAGCCCAGGGGACAGGGGCAGATACGCAGTATTTT. The V gene is TRBV4-3, the J gene TRBJ2-3; 10 bases line up with TRBD1. Germline CDR1 reads LGHNA; CDR2 reads YSLEER. The CDR3 is made up of 17 amino acids. With 1 base clipped from V and 4 bases from J, the junction kept 8 bases outside the gene matches.

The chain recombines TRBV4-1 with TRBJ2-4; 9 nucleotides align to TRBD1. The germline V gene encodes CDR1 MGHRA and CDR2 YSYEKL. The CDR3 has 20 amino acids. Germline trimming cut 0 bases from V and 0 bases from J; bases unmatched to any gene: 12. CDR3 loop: CASSQDRGTGYQSAKNIQYF. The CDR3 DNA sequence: TGCGCCAGCAGCCAAGATCGGGGGACAGGGTATCAGTCAGCCAAAAACATTCAGTACTTC.

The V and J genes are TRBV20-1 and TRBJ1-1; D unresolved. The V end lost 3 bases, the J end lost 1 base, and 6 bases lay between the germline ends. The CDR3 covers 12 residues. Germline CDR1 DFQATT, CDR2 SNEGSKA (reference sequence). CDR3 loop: CSASWPNTEAFF. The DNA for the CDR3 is TGCAGTGCTAGTTGGCCGAACACTGAAGCTTTCTTT.

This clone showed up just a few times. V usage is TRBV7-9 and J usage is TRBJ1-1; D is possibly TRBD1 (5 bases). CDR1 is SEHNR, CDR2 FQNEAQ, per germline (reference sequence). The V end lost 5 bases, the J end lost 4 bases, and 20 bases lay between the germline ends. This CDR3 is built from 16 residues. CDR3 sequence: CASSTPIQGGRTEAFF. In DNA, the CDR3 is TGTGCCAGCAGCACACCAATCCAGGGAGGGCGCACTGAAGCTTTCTTT. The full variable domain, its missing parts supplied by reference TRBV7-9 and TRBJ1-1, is DTGVSQNPRHKITKRGQNVTFRCDPISEHNRLYWYRQTLGQGPEFLTYFQNEAQLEKSRLLSDRFSAERPKGSFSTLEIQRTEQGDSAMYLCASSTPIQGGRTEAFFGQGTRLTVV.

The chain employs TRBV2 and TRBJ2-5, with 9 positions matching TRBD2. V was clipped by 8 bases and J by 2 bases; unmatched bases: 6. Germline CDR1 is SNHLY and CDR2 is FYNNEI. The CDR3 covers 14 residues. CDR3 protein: CASQGGLAQETQYF. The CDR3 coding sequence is TGTGCCAGCCAGGGGGGACTAGCTCAAGAGACCCAGTACTTC. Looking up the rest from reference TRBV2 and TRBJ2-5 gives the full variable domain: EPEVTQTPSHQVTQMGQEVILRCVPISNHLYFYWYRQILGQKVEFLVSFYNNEISEKSEIFDDQFSVERPDGSNFTLKIRSTKLEDSAMYFCASQGGLAQETQYFGPGTRLLVL.

In nucleotides, the CDR3 is TGTGCCAGCAGTGAAAGGACAGGGGGTTACTACAATGAGCAGTTCTTC. Protein: CASSERTGGYYNEQFF. The rearrangement joins TRBV6-1 to TRBJ2-1; 10 bases line up with TRBD1. This CDR3 region has 16 residues. Germline CDR1 MNHNS, CDR2 SASEGT. Losses at the gene ends were 2 bases for V and 3 bases for J; bases not matched to a gene: 4.

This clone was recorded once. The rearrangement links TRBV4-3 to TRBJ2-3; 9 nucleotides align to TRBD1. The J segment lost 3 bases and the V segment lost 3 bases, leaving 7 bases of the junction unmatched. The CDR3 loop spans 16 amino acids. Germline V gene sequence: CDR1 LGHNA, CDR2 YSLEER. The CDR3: CASSQYRDRVTDTQYF. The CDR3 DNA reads TGCGCCAGCAGCCAGTACCGGGACAGGGTAACAGATACGCAGTATTTT.

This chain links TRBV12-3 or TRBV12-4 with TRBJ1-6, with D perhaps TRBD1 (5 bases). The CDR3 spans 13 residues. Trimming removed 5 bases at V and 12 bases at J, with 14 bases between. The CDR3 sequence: CASSPGDFVPLHF. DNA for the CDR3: TGTGCCAGCAGTCCGGGGGACTTTGTACCCCTCCACTTT.

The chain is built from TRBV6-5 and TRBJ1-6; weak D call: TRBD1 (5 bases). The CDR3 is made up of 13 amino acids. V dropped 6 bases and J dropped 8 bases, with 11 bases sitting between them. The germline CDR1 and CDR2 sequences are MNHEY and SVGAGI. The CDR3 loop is CASSRLRDSPLHF. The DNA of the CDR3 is TGTGCCAGCAGCCGTCTCAGGGATTCACCCCTCCACTTT.

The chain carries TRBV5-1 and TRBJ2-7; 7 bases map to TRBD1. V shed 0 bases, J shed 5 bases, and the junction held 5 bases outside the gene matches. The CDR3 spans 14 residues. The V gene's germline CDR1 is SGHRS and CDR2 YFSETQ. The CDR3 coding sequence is TGCGCCAGCAGCTTGGGACAGGGCGCAGACGAGCAGTACTTC. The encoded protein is CASSLGQGADEQYF.

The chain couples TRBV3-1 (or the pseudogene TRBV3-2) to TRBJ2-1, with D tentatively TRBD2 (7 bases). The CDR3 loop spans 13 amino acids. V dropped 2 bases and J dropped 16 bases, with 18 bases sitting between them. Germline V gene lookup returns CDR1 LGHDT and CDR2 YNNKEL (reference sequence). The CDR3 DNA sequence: TGTGCCAGCAGCCAAAGGGGGGGGACGTCAGTATTCTTC. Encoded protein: CASSQRGGTSVFF.

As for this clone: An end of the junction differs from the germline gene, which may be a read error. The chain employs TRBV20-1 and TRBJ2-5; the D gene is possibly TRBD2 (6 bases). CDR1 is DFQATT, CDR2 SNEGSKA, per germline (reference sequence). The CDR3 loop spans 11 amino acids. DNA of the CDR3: TGCAGTGGGGAGGCCCAAGAGATCCAGTACTTC. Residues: CSGEAQEIQYF.

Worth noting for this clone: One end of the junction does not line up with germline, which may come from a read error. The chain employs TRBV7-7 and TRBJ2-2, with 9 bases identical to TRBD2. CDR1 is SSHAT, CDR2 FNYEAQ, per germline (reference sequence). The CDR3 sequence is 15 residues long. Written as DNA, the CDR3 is TGTGCTAGCAGCCCAAGCGGGGGGACGACCGGGGAGCTGTTTTTT. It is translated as CASSPSGGTTGELFF.

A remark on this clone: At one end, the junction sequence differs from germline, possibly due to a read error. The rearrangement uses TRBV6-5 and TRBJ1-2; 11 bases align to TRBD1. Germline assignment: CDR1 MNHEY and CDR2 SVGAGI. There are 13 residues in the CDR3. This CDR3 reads CASSPRDRGEQIF. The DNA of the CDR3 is TGTGCCAGCAGTCCACGGGACAGGGGGGAGCAAATCTTC.

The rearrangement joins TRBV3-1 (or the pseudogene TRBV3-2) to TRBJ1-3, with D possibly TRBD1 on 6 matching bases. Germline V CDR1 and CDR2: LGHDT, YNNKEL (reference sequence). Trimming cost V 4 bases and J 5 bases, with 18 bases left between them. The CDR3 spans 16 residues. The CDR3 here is CASSLIGGHLRNTIYF. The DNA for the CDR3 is TGTGCCAGCAGCCTAATAGGGGGACACCTCCGAAACACCATATATTTT.

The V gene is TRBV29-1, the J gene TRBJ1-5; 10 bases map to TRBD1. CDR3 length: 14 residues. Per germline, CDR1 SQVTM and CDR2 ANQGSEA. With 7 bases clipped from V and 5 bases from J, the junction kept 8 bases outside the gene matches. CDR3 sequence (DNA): TGCAGCGCCACCGGGACAGGGGTGGATCAGCCCCAGCATTTT. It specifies CSATGTGVDQPQHF. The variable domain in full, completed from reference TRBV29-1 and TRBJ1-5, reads SAVISQKPSRDICQRGTSLTIQCQVDSQVTMMFWYRQQPGQSLTLIATANQGSEATYESGFVIDKFPISRPNLTFSTLTVSNMSPEDSSIYLCSATGTGVDQPQHFGDGTRLSIL.

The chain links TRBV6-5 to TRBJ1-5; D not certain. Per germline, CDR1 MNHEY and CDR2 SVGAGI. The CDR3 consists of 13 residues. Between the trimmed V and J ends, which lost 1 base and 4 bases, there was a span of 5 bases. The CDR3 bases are TGTGCCAGCAGTTACTACAGAAATCAGCCCCAGCATTTT. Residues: CASSYYRNQPQHF.

The CDR3 DNA follows: TGTGCCAGCAGTTTACCGGTTTATGGCTACACCTTC. The encoded protein is CASSLPVYGYTF. The chain has TRBV28 and TRBJ1-2, with unresolved D. CDR3 length: 12 residues. Trimming shortened V by 2 bases and J by 5 bases, and 6 bases separated the two germline ends. CDR1 MDHEN and CDR2 SYDVKM come from the germline V gene.